This record concerns one T cell receptor beta chain sequence. Seattle enrolled patients during active infection and tracked them longitudinally. The data are from a study of blood T cell repertoires in COVID-19. Looking at the study overall: PBMCs, B-cell-depleted T cells, or T cells provided the cDNA or gDNA that made up the material.

Germline CDR1 is MDHEN and CDR2 is SYDVKM. CDR3 length: 15 amino acids. The V gene end was trimmed by 6 bases and the J gene end by 0 bases; junction bases not matched to a gene: 6. Per the original methods: For nucleated cells, counts were estimated from reference gene primer amplification. Produced via immunoSEQ multiplex PCR; TCRdb's table is partial and in-frame only. D and trimming come from the DNA, and the V and J calls and clone size come from that table. The data contain around 260,000 clones, around nine tenths of them seen just once; the ten biggest clones take up around 9.6%. The V gene is TRBV28, the J gene TRBJ1-2, with 8 bases fitting TRBD1. The TCR comes from a woman in her 70s with COVID-19, enrolled during active disease. The material sequenced was peripheral blood. Written as DNA, the CDR3 is TGTGCCAGCAGATTCCGGACAGGGACTAACTATGGCTACACCTTC. This sequence encodes CASRFRTGTNYGYTF.